This TCR beta chain was retrieved from a study of identical twins. TCRdb redid the calling of the 5' RACE reads with MiXCR, one entry per CDR3 protein. The sample records 1.5 million to 2 million distinct CDR3 sequences, roughly 35% being singletons. This clonotype was counted many times. V lost 0 bases and J lost 3, with 13 bases in between. The CDR3 is 15 residues long. Per germline, CDR1 SGHRS and CDR2 YFSETQ. V gene TRBV5-1 combines with J gene TRBJ2-7; D is perhaps TRBD1 or TRBD2 (5 bases each). The sequence was obtained from a newborn girl in good health. Sample: cord blood. Here the CDR3 reads CASSLGQGVLYEQYF. DNA for the CDR3: TGCGCCAGCAGCTTGGGTCAGGGAGTCCTCTACGAGCAGTACTTC.